Listed here are 10 T cell receptor beta chains from one sample, sequenced in a study of blood T cell repertoires in COVID-19. Only in-frame clones appear in the TCRdb table, and some are missing; sequencing was by immunoSEQ multiplex PCR. The table has roughly 430,000 clones, approximately 88% seen once; the top ten hold 2% to 2.5%. Specimen: PBMCs or T cells enriched from blood (not recorded which). The source is a woman aged 40 to 50 with acute COVID-19.

This chain links TRBV3-1 (or the pseudogene TRBV3-2) with TRBJ1-1, with D perhaps matching TRBD1 (6 bases). Trimming stripped 3 bases from V and 1 base from J, with 12 bases between. The germline gives CDR1 LGHDT, CDR2 YNNKEL (reference sequence). This CDR3 region has 15 residues. CDR3 nucleotides: TGTGCCAGCAGCCACGCTGCGACAGGGAACACTGAAGCTTTCTTT. It translates to CASSHAATGNTEAFF.

This clone was picked up a small number of times. This rearrangement joins TRBV19 to TRBJ1-1, with D uncertain. The CDR3 is made up of 14 amino acids. The germline V and J ends were trimmed by 1 base and 5 bases, with 11 bases remaining between them. The germline gives CDR1 LNHDA, CDR2 SQIVND (reference sequence). CDR3 DNA: TGTGCCAGTAGTATAGGGCTGGGAGGGACTGAAGCTTTCTTT. Amino acids: CASSIGLGGTEAFF.

This chain connects TRBV30 to TRBJ1-2, with 8 positions matching TRBD1. Germline assignment: CDR1 GTSNPN and CDR2 SVGIG (reference sequence). The CDR3 contains 14 residues. J was trimmed by 4 bases and V by 2 bases; bases with no gene match: 6. This CDR3 reads CAWSPDRGGYGYTF. CDR3 coding DNA: TGTGCCTGGAGTCCTGACAGGGGAGGCTATGGCTACACCTTC.

The chain recombines TRBV10-3 with TRBJ2-7, with TRBD2 matching 7 bases. The J segment lost 6 bases and the V segment lost 2 bases, leaving 4 bases of the junction unmatched. The CDR3 totals 13 residues. CDR1 ENHRY and CDR2 SYGVKD come from the germline V gene. The CDR3 sequence: CAISEGREGEQYF. The CDR3 coding sequence is TGTGCCATCAGTGAGGGCAGGGAGGGCGAGCAGTACTTC.

This clone showed up just once. The chain joins TRBV29-1 to TRBJ1-1; 8 bases are shared with TRBD1. The CDR3 is made up of 14 amino acids. The ends lost 7 bases at V and 2 bases at J; junction bases unmatched: 9. Germline V gives CDR1 SQVTM, CDR2 ANQGSEA. The CDR3, as DNA: TGCAGCGCCCAGAGACAGGGGCGAAACACTGAAGCTTTCTTT. Translation: CSAQRQGRNTEAFF.

The chain joins TRBV9 to TRBJ1-1, with TRBD1 identical over 11 bases. The V gene's germline CDR1 is SGDLS and CDR2 YYNGEE. J was trimmed by 10 bases and V by 3 bases; bases with no gene match: 14. The CDR3 loop spans 16 amino acids. Here the CDR3 reads CASSAHRDRGKGVAFF. For the CDR3, the DNA is TGTGCCAGCAGCGCCCACCGGGACAGGGGGAAGGGTGTAGCTTTCTTT.

The rearrangement uses TRBV10-3 and TRBJ2-2; TRBD1 might be the D (5 bases). The CDR3 consists of 13 residues. Trimming pared 6 bases from V and 1 base from J, leaving 6 bases between. Per the germline V gene, CDR1 is ENHRY and CDR2 is SYGVKD. The CDR3 region is CAIRQENTGELFF. CDR3 coding DNA: TGTGCCATCAGACAGGAGAACACCGGGGAGCTGTTTTTT.

The chain joins TRBV19 to TRBJ1-1; possible D gene TRBD1, 5 bases. Germline V CDR1 and CDR2: LNHDA, SQIVND (reference sequence). The CDR3 consists of 13 residues. V was trimmed by 6 bases and J by 1 base, leaving 9 bases between them. The chain's CDR3 is CASRNTGNTEAFF. DNA of the CDR3: TGTGCCAGTAGGAACACAGGGAACACTGAAGCTTTCTTT.

The genes are TRBV2 and TRBJ2-4; 7 nucleotides line up with TRBD1. The CDR3 contains 16 residues. Germline assignment: CDR1 SNHLY and CDR2 FYNNEI. V gave up 5 bases and J gave up 4 bases; unmatched junction bases: 11. The CDR3 bases are TGTGCCAGCAGTCTGGGACAGAGGGCTGGTAAAAACATTCAGTACTTC. It codes for CASSLGQRAGKNIQYF.

J is TRBJ1-5 and V is TRBV18; a weak D match, TRBD1 (5 bases). This CDR3 comprises 15 residues. CDR1 and CDR2 (germline): KGHSH, LQKENI. Trimming took off 6 bases at V and 0 bases at J, with 12 bases between the two ends. The chain's CDR3 is CASSLSRDSNQPQHF. In nucleotides, the CDR3 is TGTGCCAGCTCCCTCAGCAGGGATAGCAATCAGCCCCAGCATTTT.